This T cell receptor beta chain originates from a study of cytomegalovirus exposure and HLA in healthy donors. This PCR relied on a set of 60 Vbeta primers and 13 Jbeta primers. Method: immunoSEQ multiplex PCR; TCRdb's copy keeps in-frame clones and lacks some. The data hold about 180,000 clones, with around 80% observed a single time. Losses at the gene ends were 6 bases for V and 3 bases for J; bases not matched to a gene: 4. The CDR3 contains 14 residues. The germline CDR1 and CDR2 sequences are MNHNS and SASEGT. This clone was observed a few times. The V call is TRBV6-1, the J call TRBJ2-2, with 7 nucleotides matching TRBD1. What was sequenced was PBMCs. The clonotype comes from a woman in her forties in good health and CMV-seronegative. The CDR3 is CASRRQGHTGELFF. CDR3 nucleotides: TGTGCCAGCAGAAGACAGGGTCACACCGGGGAGCTGTTTTTT.